The 12 T cell receptor beta chains listed next were all sequenced from one sample in a study of blood T cells in healthy people across ages. Through a sample-barcoded 5' primer and a J-beta primer mix, a second PCR was run for roughly 6 to 11 cycles. Each CDR3 protein is one row after TCRdb ran MiXCR on the 5' RACE reads. The table lists 1.4 million or so distinct CDR3 sequences, about 42% of them singletons. The sample consisted of blood. These receptors all stem from a woman between 18 and 30 years old in good health.

Here the CDR3 DNA reads TGTGCCAGCAGCCAAGAAGCCACTTTCGGGGAGCTGTTTTTT. Encoded protein: CASSQEATFGELFF. The chain has TRBV4-2 and TRBJ2-2; D is uncertain. CDR3 length equals 14 residues. Germline CDR1 and CDR2: LGHNA and YNFKEQ. Trimming stripped 0 bases from V and 7 bases from J, with 9 bases between.

At least ten counts were recorded for this clonotype. This chain links TRBV12-3 or TRBV12-4 with TRBJ2-1; D remains ambiguous. CDR3 size: 14 residues. The V and J ends lost 1 base and 5 bases respectively, with 9 bases between them. CDR3 nucleotides: TGTGCCAGCAGTTTAGACAACTTGAACAATGAGCAGTTCTTC. Residues: CASSLDNLNNEQFF.

This clonotype was seen a handful of times. The rearrangement uses TRBV28 and TRBJ1-2, with 7 positions matching TRBD1. J lost 5 bases, V lost 3 bases, and 9 bases had no gene match. The CDR3 contains 15 residues. Per germline, CDR1 MDHEN and CDR2 SYDVKM. The CDR3 DNA reads as TGTGCCAGCAGTTTCCCCAGACAGGGCGGGTATGGCTACACCTTC. This encodes CASSFPRQGGYGYTF.

This CDR3 is CASSLQKNTGELFF. The CDR3, as DNA: TGTGCCAGCAGCCTCCAAAAGAACACCGGGGAGCTGTTTTTT. The chain employs TRBV9 and TRBJ2-2; D unclear. The germline CDR1 and CDR2 sequences are SGDLS and YYNGEE. Trimming took 4 bases from V and 1 from J, leaving 8 bases between them. CDR3 length: 14 residues.

The rearrangement uses TRBV27 and TRBJ2-7, with D maybe TRBD1 (6 bases). This CDR3 region has 14 residues. The germline V gene encodes CDR1 MNHEY and CDR2 SMNVEV (reference sequence). V dropped 1 base and J dropped 1 base, with 8 bases sitting between them. The CDR3: CASSLFGTSYEQYF. The CDR3 coding sequence is TGTGCCAGCAGTTTATTTGGGACATCCTACGAGCAGTACTTC.

This clonotype showed up just a few times. V and J are TRBV7-8 and TRBJ1-5, with no clear D. The CDR3 loop spans 16 amino acids. CDR1 and CDR2 (germline): SGHVS, FQNEAQ. V lost 5 bases, J lost 0 bases, and 14 bases lay in between. The CDR3 region is CASSLEGRYSNQPQHF. CDR3 nucleotides: TGTGCCAGCAGCCTCGAGGGCCGGTATAGCAATCAGCCCCAGCATTTT.

The chain combines TRBV6-2 or TRBV6-3 with TRBJ2-5, with 7 bases identical to TRBD1. Unmatched junction bases numbered 10, after V lost 6 bases and J lost 0 bases. CDR3 length: 16 residues. Germline V gives CDR1 MNHEY, CDR2 SVGEGT. The CDR3 nucleotides are TGTGCCAGCAGCCCCGGGACAGACGCGTACCAAGAGACCCAGTACTTC. Translating it yields CASSPGTDAYQETQYF.

The chain combines TRBV4-1 with TRBJ1-6; tentatively, D is TRBD1 (6 bases). CDR1 MGHRA and CDR2 YSYEKL come from the germline V gene. CDR3 length equals 15 residues. Trimming left V 1 base short and J 5 bases short, with 9 bases between. CDR3 protein: CASSQVPGDNSPLHF. The DNA of the CDR3 is TGCGCCAGCAGCCAAGTCCCAGGGGATAATTCACCCCTCCACTTT.

V usage is TRBV9 and J usage is TRBJ2-2, with 7 nucleotides matching TRBD2. V lost 0 bases to trimming and J lost 6 bases; unmatched junction nucleotides: 2. Germline V gene sequence: CDR1 SGDLS, CDR2 YYNGEE. The CDR3 length is 14 residues. CDR3 nucleotides: TGTGCCAGCAGCGTAGAGCGGGGACCCGGGGAGCTGTTTTTT. Translated, it gives CASSVERGPGELFF. The variable domain in full, with the rest retrieved from reference TRBV9 and TRBJ2-2, is DSGVTQTPKHLITATGQRVTLRCSPRSGDLSVYWYQQSLDQGLQFLIQYYNGEERAKGNILERFSAQQFPDLHSELNLSSLELGDSALYFCASSVERGPGELFFGEGSRLTVL.

The genes are TRBV6-1 and TRBJ1-1; D is unresolved. The CDR3 sequence is 14 residues long. V was shortened by 6 bases and J by 1 base, with 12 bases between the two germline ends. The germline CDR1 and CDR2 sequences are MNHNS and SASEGT. CDR3 DNA sequence: TGTGCCAGCAGAGAGATCTCAGGGAACACTGAAGCTTTCTTT. The encoded protein is CASREISGNTEAFF.

This clonotype has at least ten counts. The chain is built from TRBV4-2 and TRBJ2-6; no firm D call. Per the germline V gene, CDR1 is LGHNA and CDR2 is YNFKEQ. This CDR3 has 16 amino acids. V lost 1 base and J lost 0, with 7 bases in between. The CDR3 sequence: CASSQGAHSGANVLTF. DNA of the CDR3: TGTGCCAGCAGCCAAGGCGCTCACTCTGGGGCCAACGTCCTGACTTTC.

The chain combines TRBV4-1 with TRBJ2-2; D is tentatively TRBD1 or TRBD2 (6 bases each). The CDR3 loop spans 15 amino acids. CDR1 MGHRA and CDR2 YSYEKL come from the germline V gene. The V end was cut by 6 bases, the J end by 4 bases, with 15 bases between. The CDR3 coding sequence is TGCGCCAGCAGAGTGATAGGGGGAGGCACCGGGGAGCTGTTTTTT. Encoded protein: CASRVIGGGTGELFF.